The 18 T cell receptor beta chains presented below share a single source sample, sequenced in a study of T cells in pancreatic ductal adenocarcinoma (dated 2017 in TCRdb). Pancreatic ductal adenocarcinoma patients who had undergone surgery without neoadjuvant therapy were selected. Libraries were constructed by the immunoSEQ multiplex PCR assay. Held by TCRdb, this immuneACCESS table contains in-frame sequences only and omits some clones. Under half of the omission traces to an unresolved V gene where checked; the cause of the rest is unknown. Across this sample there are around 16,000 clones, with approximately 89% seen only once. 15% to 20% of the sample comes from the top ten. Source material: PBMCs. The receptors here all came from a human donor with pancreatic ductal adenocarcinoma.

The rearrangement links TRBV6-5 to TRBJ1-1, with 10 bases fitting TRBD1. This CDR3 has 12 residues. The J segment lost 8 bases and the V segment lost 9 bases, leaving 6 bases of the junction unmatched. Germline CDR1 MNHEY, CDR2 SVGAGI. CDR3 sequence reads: CASTGQGEEAFF. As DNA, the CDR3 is TGTGCCAGTACCGGACAGGGGGAAGAAGCTTTCTTT.

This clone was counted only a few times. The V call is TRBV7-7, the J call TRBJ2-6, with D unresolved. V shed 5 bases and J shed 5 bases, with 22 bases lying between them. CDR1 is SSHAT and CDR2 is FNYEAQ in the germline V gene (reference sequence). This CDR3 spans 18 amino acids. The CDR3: CASSQFIKPQSRANVLTF. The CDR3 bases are TGTGCCAGCAGCCAGTTCATTAAGCCACAAAGTCGGGCCAACGTCCTGACTTTC.

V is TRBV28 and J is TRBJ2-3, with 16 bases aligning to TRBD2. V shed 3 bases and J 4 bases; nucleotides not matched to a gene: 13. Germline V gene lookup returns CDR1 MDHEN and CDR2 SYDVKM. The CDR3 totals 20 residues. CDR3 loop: CASSFWGTSGRANAADTQYF. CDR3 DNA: TGTGCCAGCAGTTTCTGGGGGACTAGCGGGAGGGCGAACGCGGCAGATACGCAGTATTTT.

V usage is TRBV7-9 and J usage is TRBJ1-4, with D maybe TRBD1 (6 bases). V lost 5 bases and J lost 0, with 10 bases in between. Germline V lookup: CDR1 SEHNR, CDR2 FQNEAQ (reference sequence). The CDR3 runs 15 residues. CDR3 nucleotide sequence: TGTGCCAGCAGCCGGCGGACAGCAACTAATGAAAAACTGTTTTTT. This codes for CASSRRTATNEKLFF.

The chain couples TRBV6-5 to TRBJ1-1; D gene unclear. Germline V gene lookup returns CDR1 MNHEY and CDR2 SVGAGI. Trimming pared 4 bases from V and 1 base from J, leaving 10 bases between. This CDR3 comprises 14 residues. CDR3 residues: CASSSRVKNTEAFF. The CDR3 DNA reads TGTGCCAGCAGTTCCCGGGTTAAGAACACTGAAGCTTTCTTT.

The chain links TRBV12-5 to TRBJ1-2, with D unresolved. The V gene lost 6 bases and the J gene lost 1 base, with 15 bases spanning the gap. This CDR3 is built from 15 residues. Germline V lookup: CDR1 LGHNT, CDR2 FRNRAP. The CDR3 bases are TGTGCTAGTGGCCCCGCAGGCCCTCTTAACTATGGCTACACCTTC. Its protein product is CASGPAGPLNYGYTF.

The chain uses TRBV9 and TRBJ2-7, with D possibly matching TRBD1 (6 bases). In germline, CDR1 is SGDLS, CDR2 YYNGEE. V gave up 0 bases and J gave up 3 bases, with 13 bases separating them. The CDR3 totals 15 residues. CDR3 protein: CASSVAIGQYYEQYF. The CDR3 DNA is TGTGCCAGCAGCGTAGCCATAGGACAGTACTACGAGCAGTACTTC.

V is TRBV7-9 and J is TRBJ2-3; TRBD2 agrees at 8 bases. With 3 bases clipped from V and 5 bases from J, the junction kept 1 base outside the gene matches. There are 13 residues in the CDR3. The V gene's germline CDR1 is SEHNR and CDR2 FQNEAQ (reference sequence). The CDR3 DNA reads TGTGCCAGCAGCTTTACTAGCGGAGATACGCAGTATTTT. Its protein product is CASSFTSGDTQYF.

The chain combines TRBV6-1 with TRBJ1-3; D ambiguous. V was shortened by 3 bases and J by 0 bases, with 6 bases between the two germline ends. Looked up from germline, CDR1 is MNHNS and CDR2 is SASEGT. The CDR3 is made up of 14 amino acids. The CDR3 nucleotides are TGTGCCAGCAGTGAGAACTACTCTGGAAACACCATATATTTT. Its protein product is CASSENYSGNTIYF.

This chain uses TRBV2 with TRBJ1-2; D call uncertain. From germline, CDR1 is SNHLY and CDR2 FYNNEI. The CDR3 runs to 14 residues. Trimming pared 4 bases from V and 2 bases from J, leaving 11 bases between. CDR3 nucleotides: TGTGCCAGCAGTGTCGGGTGGCGGAACTATGGCTACACCTTC. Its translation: CASSVGWRNYGYTF.

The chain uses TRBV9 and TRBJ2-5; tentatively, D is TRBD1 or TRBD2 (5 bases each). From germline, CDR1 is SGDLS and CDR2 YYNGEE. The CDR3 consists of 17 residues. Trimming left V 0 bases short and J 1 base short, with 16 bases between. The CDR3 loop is CASSVVPIEGTQETQYF. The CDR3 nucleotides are TGTGCCAGCAGCGTAGTCCCCATTGAGGGGACCCAAGAGACCCAGTACTTC.

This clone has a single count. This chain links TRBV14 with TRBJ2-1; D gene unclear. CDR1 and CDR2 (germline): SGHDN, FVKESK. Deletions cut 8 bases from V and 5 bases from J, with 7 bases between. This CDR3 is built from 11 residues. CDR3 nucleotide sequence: TGTGCCAGCCGCAAGCACAATGAGCAGTTCTTC. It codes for CASRKHNEQFF.

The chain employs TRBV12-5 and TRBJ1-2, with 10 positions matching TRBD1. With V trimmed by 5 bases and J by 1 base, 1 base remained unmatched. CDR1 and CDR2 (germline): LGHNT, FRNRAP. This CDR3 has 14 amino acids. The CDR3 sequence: CASGRTGGNYGYTF. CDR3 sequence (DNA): TGTGCTAGTGGTCGGACAGGGGGTAACTATGGCTACACCTTC.

The CDR3 reads CASSVARDSFGYTF. The CDR3 nucleotides read TGTGCCAGCAGCGTGGCAAGGGACAGTTTCGGCTACACCTTC. J is TRBJ1-2 and V is TRBV9; TRBD1 matches 7 bases. CDR3 size: 14 residues. J lost 8 bases, V lost 2 bases, and 9 bases had no gene match. Germline CDR1 SGDLS, CDR2 YYNGEE. The variable domain in full, completed from reference TRBV9 and TRBJ1-2, reads DSGVTQTPKHLITATGQRVTLRCSPRSGDLSVYWYQQSLDQGLQFLIQYYNGEERAKGNILERFSAQQFPDLHSELNLSSLELGDSALYFCASSVARDSFGYTFGSGTRLTVV.

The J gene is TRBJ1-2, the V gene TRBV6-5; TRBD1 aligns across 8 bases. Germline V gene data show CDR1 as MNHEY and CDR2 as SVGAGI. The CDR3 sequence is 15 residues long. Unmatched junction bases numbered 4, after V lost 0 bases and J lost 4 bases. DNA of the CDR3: TGTGCCAGCAGTTACTCAGACAGGGGAATCTATGGCTACACCTTC. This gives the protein CASSYSDRGIYGYTF.

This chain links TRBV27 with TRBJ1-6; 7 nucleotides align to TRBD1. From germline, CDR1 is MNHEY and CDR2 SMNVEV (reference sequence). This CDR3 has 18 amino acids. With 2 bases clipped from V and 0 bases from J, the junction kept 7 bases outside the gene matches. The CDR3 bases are TGTGCCAGCAGTTTAATGGCAGGGGGGAGCTCCTATAATTCACCCCTCCACTTT. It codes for CASSLMAGGSSYNSPLHF.

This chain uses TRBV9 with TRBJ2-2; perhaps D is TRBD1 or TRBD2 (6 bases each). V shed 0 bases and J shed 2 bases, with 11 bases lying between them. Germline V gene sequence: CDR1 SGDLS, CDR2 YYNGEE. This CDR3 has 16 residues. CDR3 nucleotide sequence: TGTGCCAGCAGCGTAGATCGGGGGCTTAACACCGGGGAGCTGTTTTTT. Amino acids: CASSVDRGLNTGELFF.

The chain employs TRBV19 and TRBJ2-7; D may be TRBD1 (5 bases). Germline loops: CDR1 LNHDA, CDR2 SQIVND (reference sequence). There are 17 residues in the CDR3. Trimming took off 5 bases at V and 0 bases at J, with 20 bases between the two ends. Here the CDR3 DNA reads TGTGCCAGTAGTCCTCGTCCAAACAGGAGAAGCTCCTACGAGCAGTACTTC. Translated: CASSPRPNRRSSYEQYF.